This TCR beta chain was found in a study of vaccination effects on CD4 cells after COVID-19. Turning to the study itself: Antigen-specific CD4+ T cell clonotypes were called by their expansion after viral peptide-pool culture in ViraFEST. Post-vaccine sampling occurred a median 72 days after the second dose. They grew over 1.5 million PBMC in each well, adding 10 IU/ml IL-2 and about 9.9 ug/ml peptides.

Findings of the study overall: Early timepoints after infection were absent, and convalescent patients were few in the study.

The CDR3 extends over 14 amino acids. The V gene's germline CDR1 is LGHDT and CDR2 YNNKEL (reference sequence). Trimming removed 1 base from V and 7 bases from J; junction bases left unmatched: 4. When 10 to 11 days of culture had elapsed, CD4+ T cells were isolated. Between March and December 2020, the person had a SARS-CoV-2 infection that PCR confirmed. Participants were given two doses of BNT162b2 or mRNA-1273 vaccine. On this clone: Its antigen remains unknown.

Only in-frame clones appear in the TCRdb table, and some are missing; sequencing was by immunoSEQ multiplex PCR. The profile shows under 40,000 clones, around 74% of them singletons. This clonotype originated in a human donor who had a prior SARS-CoV-2 infection. Sample: CD4+ T cells from PBMCs cultured without peptide, taken after COVID-19 vaccination. The J gene is TRBJ1-1, the V gene TRBV3-1 (or the pseudogene TRBV3-2); 9 bases are shared with TRBD1. This CDR3 reads CASSQAQGAREAFF. The CDR3 bases are TGTGCCAGCAGCCAAGCACAGGGGGCTCGTGAAGCTTTCTTT.